Sequencing of this TCR beta chain was carried out in a study of T cell responses to AZD1222 COVID-19 vaccine. Produced via immunoSEQ multiplex PCR; TCRdb's table is partial and in-frame only. The table shows about 160,000 clones, with roughly 94% occurring only once. This receptor was identified in an adult in good health. Specimen: peripheral blood, collected on day 0 of MenACWY control vaccination.

Here the CDR3 DNA reads TGTGCCAGCAGCCCGACTAACTATGGCTACACCTTC. Its protein is CASSPTNYGYTF. The chain recombines TRBV7-8 with TRBJ1-2; no definite D call. CDR1 is SGHVS and CDR2 is FQNEAQ in the germline V gene. There are 12 residues in the CDR3. Trimming cost V 5 bases and J 0 bases, with 4 bases left between them.